One and the same sample provided the 24 T cell receptor beta chains below, sequenced in a study of blood T cell repertoires in COVID-19. Generated by immunoSEQ multiplex PCR, the TCRdb table keeps only in-frame clones and is missing some. Here the sample spans 100,000 to 120,000 clones, about 88% being singletons. The sequencing sample was made of peripheral blood. The receptors were sampled from a human donor in a cohort sampled during active COVID-19.

The CDR3 DNA reads TGTGCCAGCAGCCCCGAGGTCCTTCGGGTGGATACGCAGTATTTT. Its translation is CASSPEVLRVDTQYF. The rearrangement joins TRBV6-5 to TRBJ2-3; no definite D call. Trimming cost V 6 bases and J 6 bases, with 19 bases left between them. The germline V gene encodes CDR1 MNHEY and CDR2 SVGAGI. This CDR3 contains 15 residues.

The chain joins TRBV3-1 (or the pseudogene TRBV3-2) to TRBJ2-1; 7 bases are shared with TRBD1. The ends lost 2 bases at V and 7 bases at J; junction bases unmatched: 5. CDR1 LGHDT and CDR2 YNNKEL come from the germline V gene (reference sequence). The CDR3 runs 14 residues. CDR3 residues: CASSQRDRRNEQFF. Here the CDR3 DNA reads TGTGCCAGCAGCCAAAGGGACAGAAGAAATGAGCAGTTCTTC.

J is TRBJ1-5 and V is TRBV5-5; 8 bases align to TRBD1. The V gene end was trimmed by 2 bases and the J gene end by 2 bases; junction bases not matched to a gene: 3. Germline V gene sequence: CDR1 SGHKS, CDR2 YYEKEE (reference sequence). This CDR3 is 15 amino acids long. The CDR3 loop reads CASSLDRGGNQPQHF. The CDR3 DNA is TGTGCCAGCAGCTTAGACAGGGGTGGCAATCAGCCCCAGCATTTT.

This clone has only one observation. The gene calls are TRBV10-2 and TRBJ1-1; 7 bases fit TRBD1. V lost 4 bases to trimming and J lost 1 base; unmatched junction nucleotides: 12. Germline-derived CDR1 and CDR2 are WSHSY and SAAADI. The CDR3 spans 17 residues. The CDR3 bases are TGCGCCAGCAGTGCCCTCGGGACAGAGACTGGGAACACTGAAGCTTTCTTT. It encodes CASSALGTETGNTEAFF.

The V gene is TRBV11-2, the J gene TRBJ2-2; 7 bases line up with TRBD1. There are 16 residues in the CDR3. Trimming at V came to 5 bases and at J to 0 bases, leaving 6 bases not matched to a gene. Germline lookup yields CDR1 SGHAT and CDR2 FQNNGV. The CDR3 spells CASSITGTANTGELFF. The CDR3 coding sequence is TGTGCCAGCAGCATAACCGGGACAGCGAACACCGGGGAGCTGTTTTTT.

This rearrangement joins TRBV9 to TRBJ2-7; TRBD1 aligns across 7 bases. CDR3 size: 15 residues. V gave up 4 bases and J gave up 0 bases; unmatched junction bases: 7. Germline V gene sequence: CDR1 SGDLS, CDR2 YYNGEE. The CDR3 loop is CASSPSGTASYEQYF. The CDR3 nucleotides are TGTGCCAGCAGCCCCTCCGGGACAGCCTCCTACGAGCAGTACTTC. The whole variable domain, remainder taken from reference TRBV9 and TRBJ2-7, is DSGVTQTPKHLITATGQRVTLRCSPRSGDLSVYWYQQSLDQGLQFLIQYYNGEERAKGNILERFSAQQFPDLHSELNLSSLELGDSALYFCASSPSGTASYEQYFGPGTRLTVT.

The chain employs TRBV29-1 and TRBJ2-7; 9 positions agree with TRBD1. CDR3 length: 14 residues. CDR1 is SQVTM and CDR2 is ANQGSEA in the germline V gene. V was clipped by 3 bases and J by 2 bases; unmatched bases: 5. The CDR3 region has the DNA TGCAGCGTTGATAGGACAGGGGACCCCTACGAGCAGTACTTC. This sequence encodes CSVDRTGDPYEQYF.

This chain joins TRBV3-1 (or the pseudogene TRBV3-2) and TRBJ1-2, with a weak D call TRBD1 (6 bases). Trimming shortened V by 6 bases and J by 6 bases, and 11 bases separated the two germline ends. This CDR3 is built from 12 residues. Germline V lookup: CDR1 LGHDT, CDR2 YNNKEL (reference sequence). The chain's CDR3 is CASSNRADGYTF. For the CDR3, the DNA is TGTGCCAGCAGTAACAGGGCTGATGGCTACACCTTC.

The chain has TRBV5-4 and TRBJ1-1; 9 nucleotides line up with TRBD1. The CDR3 spans 14 residues. The V segment lost 8 bases and the J segment 3 bases; nucleotides outside the gene matches: 8. The germline V gene has CDR1 SGHNT and CDR2 YYREEE (reference sequence). The CDR3 protein is CASLSWTGDTEAFF. In DNA, the CDR3 is TGTGCCAGTCTTTCTTGGACAGGGGACACTGAAGCTTTCTTT.

The chain is built from TRBV6-1 and TRBJ2-7; no reliable D call. The CDR3 covers 12 residues. The ends were cut back, 3 bases at V and 7 bases at J, with 10 bases in the middle. Germline V lookup: CDR1 MNHNS, CDR2 SASEGT. The CDR3 DNA reads as TGTGCCAGCAGTGAGCAGAGGTTGGAGCAGTACTTC. It is translated as CASSEQRLEQYF.

The chain joins TRBV27 to TRBJ1-2, with 8 bases that match TRBD1. Germline V CDR1 and CDR2: MNHEY, SMNVEV (reference sequence). This CDR3 is 13 amino acids long. Unmatched junction bases numbered 5, after V lost 4 bases and J lost 7 bases. Here the CDR3 reads CASSSQGAGGYTF. CDR3 DNA sequence: TGTGCCAGCAGTTCCCAGGGGGCGGGTGGCTACACCTTC.

This clone was detected a few times. The V and J genes are TRBV28 and TRBJ2-2, with 7 positions matching TRBD1. V was pared by 5 bases and J by 7 bases, with 1 base of the junction left unmatched. The CDR3 is 12 residues long. From germline, CDR1 is MDHEN and CDR2 SYDVKM. CDR3 DNA sequence: TGTGCCAGCAGTGGGACAGTCGGGGAGCTGTTTTTT. This gives the protein CASSGTVGELFF.

This clone was observed a single time. This chain links TRBV5-1 with TRBJ2-1, with 7 bases aligning to TRBD1. Germline V gene sequence: CDR1 SGHRS, CDR2 YFSETQ. The J segment lost 2 bases and the V segment lost 8 bases, leaving 7 bases of the junction unmatched. This CDR3 contains 14 residues. The CDR3 loop reads CASSTGAAYNEQFF. The CDR3 DNA reads TGCGCCAGTTCCACAGGGGCCGCCTACAATGAGCAGTTCTTC.

J is TRBJ1-3 and V is TRBV7-9, with D uncertain. This CDR3 has 14 residues. V was clipped by 7 bases and J by 0 bases, with 10 bases between them. Germline CDR1 is SEHNR and CDR2 is FQNEAQ (reference sequence). The CDR3 DNA reads TGTGCCAGCACCCCGTCTAGCTCTGGAAACACCATATATTTT. Its translation: CASTPSSSGNTIYF.

The chain carries TRBV5-5 and TRBJ1-2; 9 positions agree with TRBD1. CDR1 and CDR2 (germline): SGHKS, YYEKEE (reference sequence). This CDR3 is built from 18 residues. After removal of 0 bases from V and 3 bases from J, the junction contained 12 bases not matched to a gene. The CDR3 sequence: CASSLEGTGMNSYYGYTF. The CDR3 DNA reads TGTGCCAGCAGCTTGGAAGGGACAGGGATGAACTCCTACTATGGCTACACCTTC.

This chain uses TRBV27 with TRBJ2-1; a possible D gene is TRBD2 (6 bases). The CDR3 contains 15 residues. CDR1 is MNHEY and CDR2 is SMNVEV in the germline V gene (reference sequence). V dropped 2 bases and J dropped 5 bases, with 13 bases sitting between them. CDR3 protein: CASSLIRGKNNEQFF. DNA of the CDR3: TGTGCCAGCAGTTTAATCCGGGGGAAAAACAATGAGCAGTTCTTC.

This rearrangement joins TRBV7-9 to TRBJ2-1; tentatively, D is TRBD2 (6 bases). V was shortened by 5 bases and J by 7 bases, with 21 bases between the two germline ends. CDR1 is SEHNR and CDR2 is FQNEAQ in the germline V gene (reference sequence). The CDR3 covers 16 residues. DNA of the CDR3: TGTGCCAGCAGCCCCATTAGCGGATCGAGGGGAAATGAGCAGTTCTTC. As protein: CASSPISGSRGNEQFF. The variable domain in full, with the rest retrieved from reference TRBV7-9 and TRBJ2-1, is DTGVSQNPRHKITKRGQNVTFRCDPISEHNRLYWYRQTLGQGPEFLTYFQNEAQLEKSRLLSDRFSAERPKGSFSTLEIQRTEQGDSAMYLCASSPISGSRGNEQFFGPGTRLTVL.

The chain is built from TRBV6-6 and TRBJ1-5; D is uncertain. Germline V CDR1 and CDR2: MNHNY, SVGAGI (reference sequence). Trimming took 6 bases from V and 0 from J, leaving 6 bases between them. The CDR3 is made up of 13 amino acids. Here the CDR3 reads CASSRDSNQPQHF. CDR3 in DNA: TGTGCCAGCAGCCGGGATAGCAATCAGCCCCAGCATTTT.

The V gene is TRBV7-9, the J gene TRBJ2-7; D is possibly TRBD2 (6 bases). The germline V gene has CDR1 SEHNR and CDR2 FQNEAQ (reference sequence). The length of the CDR3 is 11 residues. Trimming removed 5 bases at V and 9 bases at J, with 11 bases between. The CDR3 protein is CASSENGGQYF. Here the CDR3 DNA reads TGTGCCAGCAGCGAAAACGGGGGGCAGTACTTC.

The chain couples TRBV9 to TRBJ2-3, with TRBD2 identical over 12 bases. Germline CDR1 SGDLS, CDR2 YYNGEE. The CDR3 is 17 amino acids. V trimming: 4 bases; J trimming: 2 bases; junction bases outside the gene matches: 8. The CDR3 DNA follows: TGTGCCAGCAGCCCCCGACTAGCGGGAGCTTACACAGATACGCAGTATTTT. Amino acids: CASSPRLAGAYTDTQYF.

The table lists this clone with a count of one. The gene calls are TRBV5-4 and TRBJ2-1, with 8 positions matching TRBD2. The CDR3 sequence is 16 residues long. Germline lookup yields CDR1 SGHNT and CDR2 YYREEE (reference sequence). Losses at the gene ends were 3 bases for V and 7 bases for J; bases not matched to a gene: 12. Written as DNA, the CDR3 is TGTGCCAGCAGCTCCCCGATTAGCGGGGAGGGTAATGAGCAGTTCTTC. Its protein is CASSSPISGEGNEQFF.

This chain links TRBV19 with TRBJ1-2; D is unclear. The V end was cut by 2 bases, the J end by 3 bases, with 7 bases between. The CDR3 is 13 residues long. Germline V gene lookup returns CDR1 LNHDA and CDR2 SQIVND (reference sequence). CDR3 nucleotide sequence: TGTGCCAGTAGTATATGGAGCGACTATGGCTACACCTTC. As protein: CASSIWSDYGYTF.

The chain combines TRBV27 with TRBJ2-3; 7 bases are a match to TRBD2. The CDR3 has 16 amino acids. J lost 2 bases, V lost 3 bases, and 8 bases had no gene match. Germline values: CDR1 MNHEY, CDR2 SMNVEV (reference sequence). The CDR3 sequence is CASSFIWEGPTDTQYF. In nucleotides, the CDR3 is TGTGCCAGCAGTTTCATTTGGGAGGGACCCACAGATACGCAGTATTTT.

The V and J genes are TRBV7-9 and TRBJ2-3, with TRBD2 identical over 11 bases. The CDR3 is 16 residues long. Per germline, CDR1 SEHNR and CDR2 FQNEAQ (reference sequence). V was pared by 4 bases and J by 5 bases, with 8 bases of the junction left unmatched. CDR3 loop: CASSSRLAGLGDTQYF. DNA for the CDR3: TGTGCCAGCAGCTCGAGACTAGCGGGATTGGGAGATACGCAGTATTTT.